The TCR beta chain under discussion was sequenced for a study of technical replicates of blood from several donors. Sequencing was performed with immunoSEQ multiplex PCR; in TCRdb, only in-frame clones are kept and a portion is missing. The data hold about 62,000 clones, with about 98% observed a single time. Looked up from germline, CDR1 is MGHRA and CDR2 is YSYEKL. The CDR3 totals 14 residues. V gave up 1 base and J gave up 12 bases, with 16 bases separating them. This TCR derives from a human donor in good health. This chain uses TRBV4-1 with TRBJ2-1; TRBD2 is a possible D gene (5 bases). Sequencing input: T cells isolated from PBMCs. CDR3 sequence reads: CASSQVDLAARQFF. The CDR3 DNA reads TGCGCCAGCAGCCAAGTGGACCTAGCCGCCAGGCAGTTCTTC.